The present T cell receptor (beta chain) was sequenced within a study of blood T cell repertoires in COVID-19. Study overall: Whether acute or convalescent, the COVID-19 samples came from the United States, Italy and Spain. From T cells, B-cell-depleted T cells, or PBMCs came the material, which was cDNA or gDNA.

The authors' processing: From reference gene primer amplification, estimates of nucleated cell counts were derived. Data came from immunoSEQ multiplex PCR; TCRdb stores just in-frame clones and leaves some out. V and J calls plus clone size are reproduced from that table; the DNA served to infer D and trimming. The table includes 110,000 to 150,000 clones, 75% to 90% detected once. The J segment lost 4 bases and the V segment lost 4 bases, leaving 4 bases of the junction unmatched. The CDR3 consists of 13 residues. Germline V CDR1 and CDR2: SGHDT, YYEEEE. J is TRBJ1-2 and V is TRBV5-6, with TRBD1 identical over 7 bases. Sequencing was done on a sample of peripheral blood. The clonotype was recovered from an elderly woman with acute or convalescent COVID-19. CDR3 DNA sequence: TGTGCCAGCAGCCTACAGGGGCTCTATGGCTACACCTTC. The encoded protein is CASSLQGLYGYTF.